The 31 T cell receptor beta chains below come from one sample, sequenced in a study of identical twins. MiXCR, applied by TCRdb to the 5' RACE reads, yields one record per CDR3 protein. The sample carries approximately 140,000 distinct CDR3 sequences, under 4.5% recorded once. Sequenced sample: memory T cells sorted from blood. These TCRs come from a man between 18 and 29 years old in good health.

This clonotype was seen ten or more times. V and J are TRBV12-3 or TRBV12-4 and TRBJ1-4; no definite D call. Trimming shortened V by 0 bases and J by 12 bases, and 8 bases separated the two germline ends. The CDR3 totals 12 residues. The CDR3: CASSLAVRELFF. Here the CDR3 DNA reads TGTGCCAGCAGTTTAGCGGTTCGGGAACTGTTTTTT.

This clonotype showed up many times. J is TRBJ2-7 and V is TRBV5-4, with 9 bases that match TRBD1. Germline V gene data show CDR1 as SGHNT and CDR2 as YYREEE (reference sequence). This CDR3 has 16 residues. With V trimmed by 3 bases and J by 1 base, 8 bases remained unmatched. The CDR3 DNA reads TGTGCCAGCAGCTCCCATCGGACAGGGGATTCCTACGAGCAGTACTTC. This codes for CASSSHRTGDSYEQYF.

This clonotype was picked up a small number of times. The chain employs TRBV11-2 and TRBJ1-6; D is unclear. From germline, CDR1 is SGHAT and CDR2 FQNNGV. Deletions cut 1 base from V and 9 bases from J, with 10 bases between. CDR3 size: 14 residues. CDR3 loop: CASSLAPIGSPLHF. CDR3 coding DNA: TGTGCCAGCAGCTTAGCTCCTATTGGTTCACCCCTCCACTTT.

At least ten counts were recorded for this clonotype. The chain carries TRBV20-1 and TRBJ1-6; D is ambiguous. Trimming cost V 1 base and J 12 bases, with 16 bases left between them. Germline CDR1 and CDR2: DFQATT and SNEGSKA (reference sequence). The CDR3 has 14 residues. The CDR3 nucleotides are TGCAGTGCTAGAGGCGACGCTAGTCGAGGACCCCTCCACTTT. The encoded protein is CSARGDASRGPLHF.

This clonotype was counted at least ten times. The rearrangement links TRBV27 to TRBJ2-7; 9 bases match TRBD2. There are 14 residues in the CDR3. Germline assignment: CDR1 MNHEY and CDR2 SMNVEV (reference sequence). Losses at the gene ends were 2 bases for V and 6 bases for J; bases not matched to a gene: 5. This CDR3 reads CASSLMASGTEQYF. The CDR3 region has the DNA TGTGCCAGCAGTTTAATGGCTAGCGGGACCGAGCAGTACTTC.

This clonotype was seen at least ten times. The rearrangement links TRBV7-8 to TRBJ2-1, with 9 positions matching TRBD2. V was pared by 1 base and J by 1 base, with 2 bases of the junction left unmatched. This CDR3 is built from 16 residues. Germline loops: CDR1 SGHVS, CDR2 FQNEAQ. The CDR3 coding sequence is TGTGCCAGCAGCTTAGGAGCGGGAGGTTCCTACAATGAGCAGTTCTTC. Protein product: CASSLGAGGSYNEQFF.

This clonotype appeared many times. The CDR3 DNA reads TGCAGCGTGGAAACAGGGTCAGGAAACACCATATATTTT. Amino acid sequence: CSVETGSGNTIYF. The chain couples TRBV29-1 to TRBJ1-3; D perhaps matches TRBD1 (6 bases). CDR3 length equals 13 residues. CDR1 and CDR2 from the germline V gene are SQVTM and ANQGSEA. Trimming removed 6 bases from V and 4 bases from J, with 13 bases in between. Drawing the rest from reference TRBV29-1 and TRBJ1-3, the complete variable domain is SAVISQKPSRDICQRGTSLTIQCQVDSQVTMMFWYRQQPGQSLTLIATANQGSEATYESGFVIDKFPISRPNLTFSTLTVSNMSPEDSSIYLCSVETGSGNTIYFGEGSWLTVV.

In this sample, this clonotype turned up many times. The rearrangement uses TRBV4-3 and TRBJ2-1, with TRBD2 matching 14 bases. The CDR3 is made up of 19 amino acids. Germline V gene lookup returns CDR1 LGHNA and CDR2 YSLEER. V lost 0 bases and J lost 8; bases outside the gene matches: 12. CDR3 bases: TGCGCCAGCAGCCAAGATATAGCGTCGGGACTAGCGGGAGTGCATGAGCAGTTCTTC. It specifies CASSQDIASGLAGVHEQFF.

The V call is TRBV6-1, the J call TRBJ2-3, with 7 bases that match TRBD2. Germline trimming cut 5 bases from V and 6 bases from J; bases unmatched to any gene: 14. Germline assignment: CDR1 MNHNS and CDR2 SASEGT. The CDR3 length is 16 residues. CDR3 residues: CASSTRGQGLTDTQYF. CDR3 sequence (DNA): TGTGCCAGCAGTACACGCGGCCAGGGACTAACGGATACGCAGTATTTT.

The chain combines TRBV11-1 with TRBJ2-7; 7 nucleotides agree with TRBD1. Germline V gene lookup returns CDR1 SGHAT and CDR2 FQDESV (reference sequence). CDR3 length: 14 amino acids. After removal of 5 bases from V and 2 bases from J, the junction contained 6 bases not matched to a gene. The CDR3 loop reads CASSRAGGPYEQYV. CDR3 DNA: TGTGCCAGCAGCAGAGCAGGGGGTCCCTACGAGCAGTACGTC.

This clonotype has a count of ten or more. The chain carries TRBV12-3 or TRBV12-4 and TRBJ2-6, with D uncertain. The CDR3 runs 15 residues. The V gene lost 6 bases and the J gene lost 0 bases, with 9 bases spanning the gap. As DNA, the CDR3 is TGTGCCAGCAGCCGACCCACCTCTGGGGCCAACGTCCTGACTTTC. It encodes CASSRPTSGANVLTF.

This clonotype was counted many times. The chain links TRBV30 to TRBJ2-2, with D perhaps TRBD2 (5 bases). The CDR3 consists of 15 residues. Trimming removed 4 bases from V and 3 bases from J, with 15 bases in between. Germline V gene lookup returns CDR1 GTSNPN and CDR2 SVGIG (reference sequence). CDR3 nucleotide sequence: TGTGCCTGGAAAAGAGGCGGGCCGGACACCGGGGAGCTGTTTTTT. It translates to CAWKRGGPDTGELFF.

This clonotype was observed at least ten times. CDR3: CAISADRVTYEQYV. The DNA of the CDR3 is TGTGCCATCAGTGCCGACAGGGTCACCTACGAGCAGTACGTC. The V gene is TRBV10-3, the J gene TRBJ2-7; 7 bases map to TRBD1. J was trimmed by 2 bases and V by 4 bases; bases with no gene match: 5. This CDR3 has 14 residues. The germline gives CDR1 ENHRY, CDR2 SYGVKD.

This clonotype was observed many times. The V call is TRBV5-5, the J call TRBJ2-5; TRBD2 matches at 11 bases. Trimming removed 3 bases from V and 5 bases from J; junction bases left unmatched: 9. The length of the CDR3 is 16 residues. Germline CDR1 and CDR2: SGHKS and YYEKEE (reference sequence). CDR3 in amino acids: CASSSDLSGRDETQYF. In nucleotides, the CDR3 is TGTGCCAGCAGCTCCGACCTTAGCGGGAGGGACGAGACCCAGTACTTC.

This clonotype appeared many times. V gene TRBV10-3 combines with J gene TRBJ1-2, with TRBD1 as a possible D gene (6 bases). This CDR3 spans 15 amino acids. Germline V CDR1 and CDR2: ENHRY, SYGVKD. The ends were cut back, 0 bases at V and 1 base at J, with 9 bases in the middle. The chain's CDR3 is CAISESGTHNYGYTF. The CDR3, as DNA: TGTGCCATCAGTGAGTCCGGGACACATAACTATGGCTACACCTTC.

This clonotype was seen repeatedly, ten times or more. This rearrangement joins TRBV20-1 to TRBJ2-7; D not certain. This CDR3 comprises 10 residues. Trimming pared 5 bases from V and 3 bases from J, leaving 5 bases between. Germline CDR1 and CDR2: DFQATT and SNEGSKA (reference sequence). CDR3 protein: CSAPYYEQYV. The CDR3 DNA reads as TGCAGTGCTCCGTACTACGAGCAGTACGTC.

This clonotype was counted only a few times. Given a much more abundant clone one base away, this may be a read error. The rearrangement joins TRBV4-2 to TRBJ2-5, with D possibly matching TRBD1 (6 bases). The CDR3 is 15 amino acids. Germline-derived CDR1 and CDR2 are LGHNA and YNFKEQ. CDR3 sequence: CASSHLPGQQEAQYF. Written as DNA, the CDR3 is TGTGCCAGCAGCCATCTACCGGGACAACAAGAGGCCCAGTACTTC.

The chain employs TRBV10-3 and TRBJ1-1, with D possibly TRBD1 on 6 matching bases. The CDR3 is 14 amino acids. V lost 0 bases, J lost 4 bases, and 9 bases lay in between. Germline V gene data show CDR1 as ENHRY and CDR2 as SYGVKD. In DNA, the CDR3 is TGTGCCATCAGTGAGTCCCGGGGGGCCACTGAAGCTTTCTTT. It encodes CAISESRGATEAFF.

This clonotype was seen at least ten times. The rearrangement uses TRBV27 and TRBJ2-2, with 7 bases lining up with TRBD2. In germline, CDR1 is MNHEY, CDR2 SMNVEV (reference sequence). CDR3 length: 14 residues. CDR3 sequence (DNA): TGTACGAGCAGACTAGCACTGAACACCGGGGAGCTGTTTTTT. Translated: CTSRLALNTGELFF.

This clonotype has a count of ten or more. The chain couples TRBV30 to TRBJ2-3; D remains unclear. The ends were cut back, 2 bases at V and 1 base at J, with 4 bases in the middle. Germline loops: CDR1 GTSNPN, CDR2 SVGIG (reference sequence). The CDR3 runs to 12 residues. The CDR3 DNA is TGTGCCTGGAGTCAGGGCACAGATACGCAGTATTTT. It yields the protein CAWSQGTDTQYF.

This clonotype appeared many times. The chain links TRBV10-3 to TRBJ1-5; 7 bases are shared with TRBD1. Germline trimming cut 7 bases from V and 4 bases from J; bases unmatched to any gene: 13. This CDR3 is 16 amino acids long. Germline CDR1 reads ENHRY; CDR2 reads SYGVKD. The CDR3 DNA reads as TGTGCCATCAATGCTCGGAGAGACAGGGAGAATCAGCCCCAGCATTTT. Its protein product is CAINARRDRENQPQHF.

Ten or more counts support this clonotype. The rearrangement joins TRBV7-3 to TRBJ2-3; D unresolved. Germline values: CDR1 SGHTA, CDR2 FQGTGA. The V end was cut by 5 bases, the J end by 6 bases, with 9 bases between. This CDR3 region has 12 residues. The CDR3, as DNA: TGTGCCAGCAGCCAATCCGGGGATACGCAGTATTTT. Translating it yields CASSQSGDTQYF.

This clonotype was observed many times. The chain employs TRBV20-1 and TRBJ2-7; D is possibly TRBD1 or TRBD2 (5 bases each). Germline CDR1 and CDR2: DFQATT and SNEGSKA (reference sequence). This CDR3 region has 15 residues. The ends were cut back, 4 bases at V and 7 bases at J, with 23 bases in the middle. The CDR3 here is CSATIGTAKDGEQYF. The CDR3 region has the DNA TGCAGTGCTACGATTGGGACCGCAAAAGATGGGGAGCAGTACTTC.

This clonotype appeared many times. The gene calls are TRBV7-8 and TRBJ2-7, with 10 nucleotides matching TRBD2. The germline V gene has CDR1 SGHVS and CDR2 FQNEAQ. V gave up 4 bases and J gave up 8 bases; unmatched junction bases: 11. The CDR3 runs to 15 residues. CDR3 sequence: CASSYQGLAGAKQYV. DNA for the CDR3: TGTGCCAGCAGCTACCAAGGGCTAGCGGGAGCAAAGCAGTACGTC.

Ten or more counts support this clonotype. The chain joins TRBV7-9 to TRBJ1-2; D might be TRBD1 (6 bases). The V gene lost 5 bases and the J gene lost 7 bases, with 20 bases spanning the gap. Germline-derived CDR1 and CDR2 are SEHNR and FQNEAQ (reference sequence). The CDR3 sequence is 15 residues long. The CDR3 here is CASSTRSDRTGGYTF. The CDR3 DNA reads TGTGCCAGCAGCACAAGATCTGACAGGACTGGTGGCTACACCTTC.

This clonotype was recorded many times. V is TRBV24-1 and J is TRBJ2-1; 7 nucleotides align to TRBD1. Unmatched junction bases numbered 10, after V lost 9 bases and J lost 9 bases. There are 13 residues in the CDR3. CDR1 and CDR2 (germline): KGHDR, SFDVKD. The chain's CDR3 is CATATGVGGEQFF. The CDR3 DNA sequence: TGTGCCACCGCCACAGGGGTAGGCGGTGAGCAGTTCTTC.

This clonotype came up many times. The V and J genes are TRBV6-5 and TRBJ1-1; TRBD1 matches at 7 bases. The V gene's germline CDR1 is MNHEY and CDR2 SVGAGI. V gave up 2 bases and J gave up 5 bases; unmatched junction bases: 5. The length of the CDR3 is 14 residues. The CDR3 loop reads CASSYETGETEAFF. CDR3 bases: TGTGCCAGCAGTTACGAAACAGGGGAGACTGAAGCTTTCTTT.

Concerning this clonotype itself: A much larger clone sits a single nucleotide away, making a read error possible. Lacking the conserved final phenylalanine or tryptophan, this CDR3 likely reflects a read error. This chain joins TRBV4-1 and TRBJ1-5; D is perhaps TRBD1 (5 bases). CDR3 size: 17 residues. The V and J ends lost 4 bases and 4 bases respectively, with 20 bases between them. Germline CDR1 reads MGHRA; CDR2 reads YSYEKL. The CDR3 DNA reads TGCGCCAGCAGCCCGGCGAGGGGCCGGGAGTTTAATCAGCCCCAGCATTGT. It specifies CASSPARGREFNQPQHC.

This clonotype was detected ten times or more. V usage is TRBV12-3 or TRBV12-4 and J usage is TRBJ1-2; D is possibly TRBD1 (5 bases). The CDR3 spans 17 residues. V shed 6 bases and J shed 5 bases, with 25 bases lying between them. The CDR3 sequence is CASRPWVIKRDGYGYTF. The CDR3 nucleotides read TGTGCCAGCAGGCCTTGGGTCATTAAAAGGGACGGATATGGCTACACCTTC.

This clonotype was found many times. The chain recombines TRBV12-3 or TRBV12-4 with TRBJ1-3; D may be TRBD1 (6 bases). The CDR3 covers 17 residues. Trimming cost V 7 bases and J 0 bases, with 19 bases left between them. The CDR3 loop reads CASTVLAGANSGNTIYF. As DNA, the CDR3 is TGTGCCAGCACCGTGCTAGCAGGGGCCAACTCTGGAAACACCATATATTTT.

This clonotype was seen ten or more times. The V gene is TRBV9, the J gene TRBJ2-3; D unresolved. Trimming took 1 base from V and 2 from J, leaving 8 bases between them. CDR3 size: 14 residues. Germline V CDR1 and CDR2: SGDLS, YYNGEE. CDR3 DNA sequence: TGTGCCAGCAGCGTAAACAGCCTCACAGATACGCAGTATTTT. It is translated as CASSVNSLTDTQYF.